This T cell receptor (beta chain) was sequenced during a study of T cells in Graves' hyperthyroidism and ophthalmopathy. Germline lookup yields CDR1 SNHLY and CDR2 FYNNEI. This CDR3 is 17 amino acids long. V lost 7 bases to trimming and J lost 0 bases, with 18 bases between them. This clonotype has just a few counts. Amplified TCR beta CDR3 regions derived from RNA transcripts. HTBI primers were employed in a first-round RT-PCR of the TCR CDR3. TCRdb re-derived calls from the multiplex PCR reads in MiXCR, one entry per CDR3 protein. The sample shows some 800,000 distinct CDR3 sequences, 38% of them seen only once. Diagnosing involved the use of clinical symptoms, serum thyroxine and TRAb, thyroid ultrasound and orbital computed tomography.

J is TRBJ1-4 and V is TRBV2; D ambiguous. Sequences were obtained from blood. The TCR sequence derives from a man younger than 30 with Graves' hyperthyroidism. CDR3 nucleotide sequence: TGTGCCAGCACCGCTCCGGCAGACCTTGCAACTAATGAAAAACTGTTTTTT. Residues: CASTAPADLATNEKLFF.